The 30 T cell receptor beta chains given below trace back to one sample, sequenced in a study of T cell repertoires in cytomegalovirus infection. The antigens of these receptors remain unknown. TCRdb used MiXCR to reprocess the reads, holding one entry per CDR3 protein. Seen here are 370,000 or so distinct CDR3 sequences, around a third observed once, and the top ten hold approximately 12%. Here the sequenced sample was cultured PBMCs, taken from culture after CMV antigen stimulation. The origin of the receptors is a human donor in good health (CMV status not recorded). Some clones in this sample may be carry-over from other donors' samples.

This chain links TRBV20-1 with TRBJ1-4; D unresolved. The V end was cut by 0 bases, the J end by 8 bases, with 7 bases between. CDR1 and CDR2 (germline): DFQATT, SNEGSKA (reference sequence). The CDR3 sequence is 12 residues long. The CDR3 DNA reads TGCAGTGCTAGAGAGGGAGGAGAAAAACTGTTTTTT. It codes for CSAREGGEKLFF.

The rearrangement uses TRBV7-2 and TRBJ1-6, with D tentatively TRBD1 (5 bases). The CDR3 spans 15 residues. Between the trimmed V and J ends, which lost 1 base and 7 bases, there was a span of 11 bases. Germline CDR1 SGHTA, CDR2 FQGNSA. CDR3 sequence reads: CASSLVRGTNSPLHF. DNA for the CDR3: TGTGCCAGCAGCTTAGTGAGGGGAACCAATTCACCCCTCCACTTT.

The chain couples TRBV14 to TRBJ1-3; possible D gene TRBD1, 6 bases. The CDR3 runs to 17 residues. CDR1 is SGHDN, CDR2 FVKESK, per germline. Deletions cut 4 bases from V and 0 bases from J, with 16 bases between. DNA of the CDR3: TGTGCCAGCAGCCCATACAGGGACCTCTCCTCTGGAAACACCATATATTTT. It specifies CASSPYRDLSSGNTIYF.

This clonotype was seen ten or more times. The rearrangement links TRBV7-2 to TRBJ1-5; TRBD1 might be the D (6 bases). V dropped 5 bases and J dropped 4 bases, with 12 bases sitting between them. Germline V gene lookup returns CDR1 SGHTA and CDR2 FQGNSA. CDR3 size: 14 residues. Here the CDR3 DNA reads TGTGCCAGCAGCCCCTGGACAGATAATCAGCCCCAGCATTTT. Protein product: CASSPWTDNQPQHF.

The chain recombines TRBV24-1 with TRBJ2-3; the D call may be TRBD1 or TRBD2 (5 bases each). Germline lookup yields CDR1 KGHDR and CDR2 SFDVKD. The V end lost 12 bases, the J end lost 0 bases, and 12 bases lay between the germline ends. This CDR3 comprises 13 residues. Here the CDR3 reads CAATRDSTDTQYF. The DNA for the CDR3 is TGTGCCGCGACCAGGGACAGCACAGATACGCAGTATTTT.

V usage is TRBV7-9 and J usage is TRBJ1-5; D remains ambiguous. This CDR3 is built from 14 residues. The germline gives CDR1 SEHNR, CDR2 FQNEAQ (reference sequence). V was shortened by 2 bases and J by 5 bases, with 10 bases between the two germline ends. The CDR3 bases are TGTGCCAGCAGCTTACCGGGGTCCGATCAGCCCCAGCATTTT. Translated, it gives CASSLPGSDQPQHF.

V is TRBV4-3 and J is TRBJ2-3, with 8 bases that match TRBD2. CDR1 is LGHNA, CDR2 YSLEER, per germline. CDR3 length: 17 residues. J lost 2 bases, V lost 0 bases, and 7 bases had no gene match. The CDR3 region is CASSQDGLAGVTDTQYF. Written as DNA, the CDR3 is TGCGCCAGCAGCCAAGATGGCCTAGCGGGCGTCACAGATACGCAGTATTTT.

V is TRBV11-3 and J is TRBJ2-3, with D perhaps matching TRBD2 (5 bases). V was cut by 3 bases and J by 1 base, with 8 bases left in between. The length of the CDR3 is 14 residues. Germline lookup yields CDR1 SGHNT and CDR2 YENEEA. The CDR3 is CASSFRSGTDTQYF. The CDR3 bases are TGTGCCAGCAGCTTTCGTAGCGGCACAGATACGCAGTATTTT.

The rearrangement joins TRBV7-8 to TRBJ1-2, with TRBD1 matching 8 bases. J lost 8 bases, V lost 0 bases, and 14 bases had no gene match. Looked up from germline, CDR1 is SGHVS and CDR2 is FQNEAQ. CDR3 length: 17 amino acids. Here the CDR3 DNA reads TGTGCCAGCAGCTTAGCGCCACCGGGACAGGCGATTAGAGGCTACACCTTC. It translates to CASSLAPPGQAIRGYTF.

This clonotype was found a few times. The V and J genes are TRBV7-3 and TRBJ1-6; D uncertain. V lost 2 bases and J 7 bases, leaving 3 bases between the germline ends. The CDR3 covers 12 residues. The germline CDR1 and CDR2 sequences are SGHTA and FQGTGA. CDR3 in DNA: TGTGCCAGCAGCTTAGAGAATTCACCCCTCCACTTT. Amino acids: CASSLENSPLHF.

Ten or more counts support this clonotype. This chain joins TRBV28 and TRBJ1-5; D is perhaps TRBD1 (5 bases). Trimming took off 6 bases at V and 3 bases at J, with 15 bases between the two ends. The CDR3 totals 15 residues. In germline, CDR1 is MDHEN, CDR2 SYDVKM. The CDR3 nucleotides read TGTGCCAGCAGACCTCAGGGTCGACCCAATCAGCCCCAGCATTTT. Amino acid sequence: CASRPQGRPNQPQHF.

This clonotype was picked up a small number of times. V and J are TRBV7-2 and TRBJ2-3; the D is unclear. The germline V gene encodes CDR1 SGHTA and CDR2 FQGNSA. V was shortened by 2 bases and J by 2 bases, with 14 bases between the two germline ends. CDR3 length equals 16 residues. The CDR3 DNA sequence: TGTGCCAGCAGCTTAACTGTGGGCAGGACCACAGATACGCAGTATTTT. As protein: CASSLTVGRTTDTQYF.

With regard to this clonotype: It may be a read error: a sequence one base away is much more abundant. J is TRBJ2-5 and V is TRBV7-2, with 12 bases that match TRBD2. From germline, CDR1 is SGHTA and CDR2 FQGNSA. V was pared by 0 bases and J by 5 bases, with 4 bases of the junction left unmatched. This CDR3 is built from 16 residues. This CDR3 is CASSLARLAGAETQYF. DNA for the CDR3: TGTGCCAGCAGCTTAGCCCGACTAGCGGGAGCTGAGACCCAGTACTTC.

The sample holds a few counts of this clonotype. V is TRBV4-3 and J is TRBJ2-1; TRBD2 matches 9 bases. Per the germline V gene, CDR1 is LGHNA and CDR2 is YSLEER. The CDR3 contains 16 residues. After removal of 0 bases from V and 8 bases from J, the junction contained 8 bases not matched to a gene. The CDR3 loop reads CASSQEVPGLADEQFF. The DNA of the CDR3 is TGCGCCAGCAGCCAAGAAGTCCCGGGACTAGCCGATGAGCAGTTCTTC.

This clonotype has a handful of counts. The V gene is TRBV12-3 or TRBV12-4, the J gene TRBJ2-1; TRBD2 agrees at 8 bases. The CDR3 is made up of 13 amino acids. Trimming at V came to 4 bases and at J to 9 bases, leaving 5 bases not matched to a gene. The CDR3 DNA sequence: TGTGCCAGCAGTTCGAGGGCGGGAGGTGAGCAGTTCTTC. It encodes CASSSRAGGEQFF.

CDR3 bases: TGTGCCAGCAGCTTAGTTGTGGAGACCCAGTACTTC. Protein: CASSLVVETQYF. The V gene is TRBV7-2, the J gene TRBJ2-5; D call uncertain. Germline CDR1 and CDR2: SGHTA and FQGNSA. The length of the CDR3 is 12 residues. Trimming removed 1 base from V and 5 bases from J, with 5 bases in between.

The J gene is TRBJ2-2, the V gene TRBV4-3, with 10 positions matching TRBD2. The germline CDR1 and CDR2 sequences are LGHNA and YSLEER. The CDR3 spans 17 residues. Losses at the gene ends were 1 base for V and 6 bases for J; bases not matched to a gene: 8. CDR3 protein: CASSQAPSGSFAGELFF. The CDR3, as DNA: TGCGCCAGCAGCCAAGCCCCTAGCGGGAGTTTTGCCGGGGAGCTGTTTTTT.

This clonotype was counted ten times or more. The CDR3 DNA sequence: TGTGCTAGTGGTTTAGGGGCAGGGGTCTCTGGGGCCAACGTCCTGACTTTC. It codes for CASGLGAGVSGANVLTF. The rearrangement links TRBV12-5 to TRBJ2-6, with a tentative D call TRBD1 (6 bases). V lost 3 bases and J 0 bases, leaving 12 bases between the germline ends. Germline-derived CDR1 and CDR2 are LGHNT and FRNRAP. The CDR3 runs to 17 residues.

The chain is built from TRBV4-3 and TRBJ1-1; 7 nucleotides agree with TRBD1. The CDR3 totals 15 residues. V shed 4 bases, J shed 8 bases, and the junction held 13 bases outside the gene matches. CDR1 is LGHNA, CDR2 YSLEER, per germline. This CDR3 reads CASSRSRSGGVEAFF. Here the CDR3 DNA reads TGCGCCAGCAGCCGAAGTAGGTCAGGGGGGGTGGAAGCTTTCTTT.

In this sample, this clonotype turned up a few times. V usage is TRBV7-2 and J usage is TRBJ1-3, with 8 bases aligning to TRBD1. The V gene end was trimmed by 6 bases and the J gene end by 0 bases; junction bases not matched to a gene: 4. This CDR3 has 15 amino acids. Per the germline V gene, CDR1 is SGHTA and CDR2 is FQGNSA. CDR3 sequence: CASRDRVVSGNTIYF. CDR3 nucleotides: TGTGCCAGCAGGGACAGGGTCGTCTCTGGAAACACCATATATTTT.

This clonotype appeared many times. This sequence joins TRBV7-2 and TRBJ2-3; 7 bases fit TRBD2. With 2 bases clipped from V and 4 bases from J, the junction kept 3 bases outside the gene matches. Germline assignment: CDR1 SGHTA and CDR2 FQGNSA. This CDR3 is 14 amino acids long. This CDR3 reads CASSLMAGADTQYF. The DNA for the CDR3 is TGTGCCAGCAGCTTAATGGCGGGGGCAGATACGCAGTATTTT.

This clonotype has only a few counts. The chain combines TRBV28 with TRBJ2-7; 11 nucleotides agree with TRBD2. Germline assignment: CDR1 MDHEN and CDR2 SYDVKM. This CDR3 has 16 residues. With V trimmed by 3 bases and J by 3 bases, 7 bases remained unmatched. CDR3 protein: CASSLAGTSGLYEQYF. The CDR3 nucleotides are TGTGCCAGCAGTTTGGCCGGGACTAGCGGACTCTACGAGCAGTACTTC.

The genes are TRBV28 and TRBJ1-5, with TRBD1 matching over 9 bases. Losses at the gene ends were 5 bases for V and 7 bases for J; bases not matched to a gene: 12. Germline loops: CDR1 MDHEN, CDR2 SYDVKM. This CDR3 region has 16 residues. The CDR3 spells CASSPPGQGSGQPQHF. In DNA form, the CDR3 reads TGTGCCAGCAGTCCCCCGGGACAGGGTTCGGGCCAGCCCCAGCATTTT.

This clonotype was seen a handful of times. The chain combines TRBV12-3 or TRBV12-4 with TRBJ1-1; D is unresolved. The CDR3 is made up of 12 amino acids. V was shortened by 2 bases and J by 7 bases, with 8 bases between the two germline ends. CDR3 coding DNA: TGTGCCAGCAGTTTATATAACGGTGAAGCTTTCTTT. Protein product: CASSLYNGEAFF.

This clonotype came up a few times. This chain joins TRBV4-1 and TRBJ2-7; D is unclear. The CDR3 spans 16 residues. The V gene lost 1 base and the J gene lost 1 base, with 14 bases spanning the gap. The germline CDR1 and CDR2 sequences are MGHRA and YSYEKL. CDR3 loop: CASSQGPSTASYEQYV. The CDR3 region has the DNA TGCGCCAGCAGCCAAGGCCCCTCCACAGCTTCCTACGAGCAGTACGTC.

This clonotype was seen only a few times. This chain uses TRBV11-2 with TRBJ2-2, with TRBD2 matching over 8 bases. V was pared by 2 bases and J by 3 bases, with 8 bases of the junction left unmatched. CDR1 is SGHAT and CDR2 is FQNNGV in the germline V gene. The CDR3 loop spans 17 amino acids. CDR3 bases: TGTGCCAGCAGCTTAACCCGAGCGGGAGTACACACCGGGGAGCTGTTTTTT. Its protein product is CASSLTRAGVHTGELFF.

This clonotype was detected a few times. This chain uses TRBV5-8 with TRBJ2-7; D remains unclear. The CDR3 is 13 amino acids. Germline V gene lookup returns CDR1 SGHTS and CDR2 YDEGEE. Trimming pared 0 bases from V and 3 bases from J, leaving 7 bases between. This CDR3 is CASSLGPHYEQYV. The CDR3 coding sequence is TGTGCCAGCAGCTTGGGTCCGCACTACGAGCAGTACGTC.

This chain joins TRBV11-3 and TRBJ2-1, with D possibly TRBD1 on 5 matching bases. V lost 10 bases to trimming and J lost 8 bases, with 24 bases between them. Germline V gene data show CDR1 as SGHNT and CDR2 as YENEEA. The length of the CDR3 is 15 residues. The CDR3 here is CATTVFRQPGDEQFF. CDR3 bases: TGTGCCACCACCGTATTCCGACAGCCTGGGGATGAGCAGTTCTTC.

This clonotype was found a few times. The V call is TRBV27, the J call TRBJ1-1; D gene uncertain. The V gene's germline CDR1 is MNHEY and CDR2 SMNVEV (reference sequence). The CDR3 loop spans 14 amino acids. Trimming pared 2 bases from V and 1 base from J, leaving 8 bases between. CDR3 in DNA: TGTGCCAGCAGTTTAATTGGTCGGAACACTGAAGCTTTCTTT. This codes for CASSLIGRNTEAFF.

The rearrangement joins TRBV6-1 to TRBJ2-7; possibly TRBD1 for D (6 bases). V was pared by 5 bases and J by 0 bases, with 17 bases between. The germline V gene encodes CDR1 MNHNS and CDR2 SASEGT. The CDR3 spans 16 residues. The CDR3 sequence: CASSSIPGQSSYEQYV. As DNA, the CDR3 is TGTGCCAGCAGTTCCATTCCGGGACAATCCTCCTACGAGCAGTACGTC.